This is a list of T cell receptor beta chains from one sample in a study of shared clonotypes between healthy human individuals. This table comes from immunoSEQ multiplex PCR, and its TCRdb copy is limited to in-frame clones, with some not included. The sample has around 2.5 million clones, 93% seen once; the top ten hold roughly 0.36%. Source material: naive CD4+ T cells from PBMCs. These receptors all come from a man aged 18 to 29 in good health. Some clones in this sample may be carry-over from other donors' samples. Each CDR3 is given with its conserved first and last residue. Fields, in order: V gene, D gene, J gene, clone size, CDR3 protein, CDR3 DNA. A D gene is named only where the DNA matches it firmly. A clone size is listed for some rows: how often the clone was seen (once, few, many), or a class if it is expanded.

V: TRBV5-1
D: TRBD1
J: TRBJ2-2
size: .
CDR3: CASSQTGGKDTGELFF
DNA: TGCGCCAGCAGCCAGACAGGGGGCAAAGACACCGGGGAGCTGTTTTTT

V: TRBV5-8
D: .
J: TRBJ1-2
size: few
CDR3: CASSSGHTTRNTF
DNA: TGTGCCAGCAGCTCGGGACACACTACCCGCAACACCTTC

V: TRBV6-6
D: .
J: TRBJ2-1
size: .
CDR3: CASSYSGGLGNEQFF
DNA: TGTGCCAGCAGTTACTCTGGGGGTTTGGGCAATGAGCAGTTCTTC

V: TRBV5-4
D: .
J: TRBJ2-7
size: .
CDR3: CASSFLYEQYF
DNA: TGTGCCAGCAGCTTCCTCTACGAGCAGTACTTC

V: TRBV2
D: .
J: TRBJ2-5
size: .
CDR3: CASTRMGTNEETQYF
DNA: TGTGCCAGCACCCGAATGGGAACTAATGAAGAGACCCAGTACTTC

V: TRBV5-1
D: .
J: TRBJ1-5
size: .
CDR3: CASSLVRTAYSNQPQHF
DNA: TGCGCCAGCAGCTTGGTTCGGACAGCATATAGCAATCAGCCCCAGCATTTT

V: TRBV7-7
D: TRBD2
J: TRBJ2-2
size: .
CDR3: CASSLVLLAGGGTGELFF
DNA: TGTGCCAGCAGCTTAGTGCTGCTAGCGGGAGGTGGGACCGGGGAGCTGTTTTTT

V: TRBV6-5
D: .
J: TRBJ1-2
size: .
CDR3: CASSQGPGQGYTF
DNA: TGTGCCAGCAGTCAGGGGCCAGGGCAAGGCTACACCTTC

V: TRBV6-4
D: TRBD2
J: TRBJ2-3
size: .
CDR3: CASSDGAGADTQYF
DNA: TGTGCCAGCAGTGATGGGGCGGGAGCAGATACGCAGTATTTT

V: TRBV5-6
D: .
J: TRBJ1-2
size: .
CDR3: CASSLRPLYGYTF
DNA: TGTGCCAGCAGCTTGAGACCGCTCTATGGCTACACCTTC

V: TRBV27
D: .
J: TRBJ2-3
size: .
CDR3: CASSLSEIGDTQYF
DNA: TGTGCCAGCAGTTTATCGGAAATCGGGGATACGCAGTATTTT

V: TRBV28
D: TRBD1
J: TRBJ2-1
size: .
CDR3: CASSPPGTGKFF
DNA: TGTGCCAGCAGTCCGCCGGGGACAGGGAAGTTCTTC

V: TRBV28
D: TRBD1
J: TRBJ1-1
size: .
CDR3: CASSSGTGATEAFF
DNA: TGTGCCAGCAGTTCGGGGACAGGGGCTACTGAAGCTTTCTTT

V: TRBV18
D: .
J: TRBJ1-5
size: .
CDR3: CASSPRPLLLADNQPQHF
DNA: TGTGCCAGCTCACCACGCCCTCTTTTGTTAGCAGATAATCAGCCCCAGCATTTT

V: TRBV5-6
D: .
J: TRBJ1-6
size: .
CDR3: CASRRGQLHNSPLHF
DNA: TGTGCCAGCAGACGCGGACAGCTTCATAATTCACCCCTCCACTTT

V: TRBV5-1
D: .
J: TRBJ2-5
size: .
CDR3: CASSGTGPTTGETQYF
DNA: TGCGCCAGCAGCGGTACTGGACCGACGACCGGGGAGACCCAGTACTTC

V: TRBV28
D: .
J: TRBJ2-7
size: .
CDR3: CASSSPGRSEQYF
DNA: TGTGCCAGCAGTTCTCCGGGACGTTCCGAGCAGTACTTC

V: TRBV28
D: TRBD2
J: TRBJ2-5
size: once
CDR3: CRSGGPQETQYF
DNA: TGTAGATCGGGAGGCCCCCAAGAGACCCAGTACTTC

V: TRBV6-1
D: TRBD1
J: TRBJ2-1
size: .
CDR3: CASSEPGQGPNEQFF
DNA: TGTGCCAGCAGTGAACCGGGACAGGGACCTAATGAGCAGTTCTTC

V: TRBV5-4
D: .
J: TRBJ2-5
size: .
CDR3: CASSWPGQPSGETQYF
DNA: TGTGCCAGCAGCTGGCCCGGACAGCCCTCAGGGGAGACCCAGTACTTC

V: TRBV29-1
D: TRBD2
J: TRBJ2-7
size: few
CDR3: CSGGEGPYEQYF
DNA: TGCAGCGGGGGGGAGGGCCCCTACGAGCAGTACTTC

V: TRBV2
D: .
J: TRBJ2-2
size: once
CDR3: CASSESRAGELFF
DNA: TGTGCCAGCAGTGAAAGCAGGGCCGGGGAGCTGTTTTTT

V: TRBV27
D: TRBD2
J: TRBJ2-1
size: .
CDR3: CASSLRGTSGPIRGNEQFF
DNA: TGTGCCAGCAGTTTACGCGGGACTAGCGGACCGATAAGAGGCAATGAGCAGTTCTTC

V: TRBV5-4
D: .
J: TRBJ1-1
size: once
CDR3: CASSLAVENTEAFF
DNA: TGTGCCAGCAGCTTGGCCGTGGAGAACACTGAAGCTTTCTTT

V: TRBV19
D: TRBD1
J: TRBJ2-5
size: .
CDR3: CASSIEGTGSLGQYF
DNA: TGTGCCAGTAGTATAGAGGGGACAGGGTCCCTAGGGCAGTACTTC

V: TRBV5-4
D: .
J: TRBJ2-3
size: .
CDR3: CASSVQPDTQYF
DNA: TGTGCCAGCAGCGTACAGCCAGATACGCAGTATTTT

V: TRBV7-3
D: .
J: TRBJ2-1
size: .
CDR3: CASSLTGDSYNEQFF
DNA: TGTGCCAGCAGCTTAACGGGGGACTCATACAATGAGCAGTTCTTC

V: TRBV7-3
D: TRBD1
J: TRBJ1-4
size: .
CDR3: CASSPGTATNEKLFF
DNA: TGTGCCAGCAGCCCAGGGACAGCAACTAATGAAAAACTGTTTTTT

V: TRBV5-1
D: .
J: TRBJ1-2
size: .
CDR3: CASSLVSPNYGYTF
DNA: TGCGCCAGCAGCTTGGTCTCACCTAACTATGGCTACACCTTC

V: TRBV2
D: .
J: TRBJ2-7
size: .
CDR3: CASRPGASHEQYF
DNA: TGTGCCAGCAGACCGGGGGCGAGCCACGAGCAGTACTTC

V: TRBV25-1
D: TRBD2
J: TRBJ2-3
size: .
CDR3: CASSDAGGPGDTQYF
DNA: TGTGCCAGCAGTGACGCGGGAGGGCCTGGAGATACGCAGTATTTT

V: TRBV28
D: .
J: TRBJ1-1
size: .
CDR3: CASSHGQGRNTEAFF
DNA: TGTGCCAGCAGCCACGGCCAGGGGCGGAACACTGAAGCTTTCTTT

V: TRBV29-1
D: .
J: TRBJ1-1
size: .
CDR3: CSVALLTRGTEAFF
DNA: TGCAGCGTTGCTCTACTCACCCGGGGCACTGAAGCTTTCTTT

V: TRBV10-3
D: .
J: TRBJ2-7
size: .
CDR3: CAISRQSYEQYF
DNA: TGTGCCATCAGTAGGCAGTCCTACGAGCAGTACTTC

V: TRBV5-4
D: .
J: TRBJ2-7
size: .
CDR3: CASSLEGGSYEQYF
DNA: TGTGCCAGCAGCTTGGAAGGAGGGTCCTACGAGCAGTACTTC

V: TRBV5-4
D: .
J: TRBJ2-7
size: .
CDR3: CASSLDANSYEQYF
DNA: TGTGCCAGCAGCTTGGACGCCAACTCCTACGAGCAGTACTTC

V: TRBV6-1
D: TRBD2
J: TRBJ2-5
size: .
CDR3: CASSVSSGRYQETQYF
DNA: TGTGCCAGCAGTGTTTCTAGCGGAAGGTACCAAGAGACCCAGTACTTC

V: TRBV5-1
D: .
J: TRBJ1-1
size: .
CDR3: CASSFLAGANTEAFF
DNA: TGCGCCAGCAGCTTCTTGGCAGGGGCGAACACTGAAGCTTTCTTT

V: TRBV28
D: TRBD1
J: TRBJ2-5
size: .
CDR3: CASSLNRGRETQYF
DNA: TGTGCCAGCAGTCTGAACAGGGGGCGGGAGACCCAGTACTTC

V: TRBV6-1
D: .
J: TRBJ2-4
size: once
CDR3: CASSDRTGNIQYF
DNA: TGTGCCAGCAGTGACCGAACTGGAAACATTCAGTACTTC

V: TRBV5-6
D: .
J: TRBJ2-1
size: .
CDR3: CASSSRRQPWGEQFF
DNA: TGTGCCAGCAGCTCGCGGCGGCAGCCGTGGGGTGAGCAGTTCTTC

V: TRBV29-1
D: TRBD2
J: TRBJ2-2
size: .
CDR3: CSVEGGGTGELFF
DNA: TGCAGCGTTGAAGGCGGGGGGACCGGGGAGCTGTTTTTT

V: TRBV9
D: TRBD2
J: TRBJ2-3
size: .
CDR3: CASSVSGTSGRANTQYF
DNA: TGTGCCAGCAGCGTATCTGGGACTAGCGGGAGGGCGAATACGCAGTATTTT

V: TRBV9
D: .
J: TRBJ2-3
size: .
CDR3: CASSMTGPDTQYF
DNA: TGTGCCAGCAGCATGACCGGGCCAGATACGCAGTATTTT

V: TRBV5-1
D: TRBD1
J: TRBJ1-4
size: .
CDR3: CASSPGQGAEKLFF
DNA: TGCGCCAGCAGCCCGGGACAGGGGGCTGAAAAACTGTTTTTT

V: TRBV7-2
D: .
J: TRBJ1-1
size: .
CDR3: CASSLGPDGYTEAFF
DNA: TGTGCCAGCAGCTTAGGTCCCGACGGATACACTGAAGCTTTCTTT

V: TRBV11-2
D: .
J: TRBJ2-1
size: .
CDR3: CASSFSSWTYNEQFF
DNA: TGTGCCAGCAGCTTTTCTTCGTGGACCTACAATGAGCAGTTCTTC

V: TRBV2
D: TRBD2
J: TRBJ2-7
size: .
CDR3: CASTFASGSYEQYF
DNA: TGTGCCAGCACCTTCGCTAGCGGGAGCTACGAGCAGTACTTC